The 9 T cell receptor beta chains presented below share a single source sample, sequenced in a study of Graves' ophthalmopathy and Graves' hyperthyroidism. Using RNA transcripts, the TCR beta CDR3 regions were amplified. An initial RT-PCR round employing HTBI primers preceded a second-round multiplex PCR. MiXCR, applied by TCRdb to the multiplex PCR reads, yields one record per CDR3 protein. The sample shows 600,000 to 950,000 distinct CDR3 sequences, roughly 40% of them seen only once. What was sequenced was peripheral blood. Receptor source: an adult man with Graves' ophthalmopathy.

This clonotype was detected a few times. CDR3 in DNA: TGCAGTGCGACGCGCAGGAACACTGAAGCTTTCTTT. Its translation: CSATRRNTEAFF. This chain connects TRBV20-1 to TRBJ1-1; D unclear. CDR1 is DFQATT, CDR2 SNEGSKA, per germline (reference sequence). V dropped 6 bases and J dropped 1 base, with 9 bases sitting between them. The CDR3 length is 12 residues.

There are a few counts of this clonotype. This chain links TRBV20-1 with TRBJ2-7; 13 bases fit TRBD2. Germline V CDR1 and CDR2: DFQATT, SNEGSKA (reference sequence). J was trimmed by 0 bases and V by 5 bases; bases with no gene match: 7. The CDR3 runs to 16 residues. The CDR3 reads CSALTSGRELSYEQYF. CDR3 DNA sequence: TGCAGTGCTCTAACTAGCGGGAGGGAACTCTCCTACGAGCAGTACTTC.

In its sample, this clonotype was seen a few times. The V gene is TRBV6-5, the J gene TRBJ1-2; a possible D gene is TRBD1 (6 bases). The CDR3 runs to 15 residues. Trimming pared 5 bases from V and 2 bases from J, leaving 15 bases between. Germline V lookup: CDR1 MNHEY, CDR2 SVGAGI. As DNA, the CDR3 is TGTGCCAGCAGTGGCCGAAGGGGGGGGAACTATGGCTACACCTTC. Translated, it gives CASSGRRGGNYGYTF.

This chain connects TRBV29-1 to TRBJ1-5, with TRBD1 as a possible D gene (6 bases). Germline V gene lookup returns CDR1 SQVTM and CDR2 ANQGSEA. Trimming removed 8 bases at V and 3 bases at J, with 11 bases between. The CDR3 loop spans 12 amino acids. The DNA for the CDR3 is TGCAGCTTGGGACACGACAATCAGCCCCAGCATTTT. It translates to CSLGHDNQPQHF.

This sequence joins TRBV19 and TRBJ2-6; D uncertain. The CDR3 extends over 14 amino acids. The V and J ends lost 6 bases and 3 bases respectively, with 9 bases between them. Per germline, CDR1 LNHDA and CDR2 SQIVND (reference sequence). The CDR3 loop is CASRADRGANVLTF. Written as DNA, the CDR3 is TGTGCCAGTAGAGCTGACCGTGGGGCCAACGTCCTGACTTTC.

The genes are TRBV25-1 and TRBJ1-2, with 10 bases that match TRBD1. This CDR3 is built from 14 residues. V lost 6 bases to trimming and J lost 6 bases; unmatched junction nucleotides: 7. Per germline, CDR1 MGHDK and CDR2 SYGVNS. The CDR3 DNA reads TGTGCCAGCAGCGCCGCGGACAGGGGGGATGGCTACACCTTC. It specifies CASSAADRGDGYTF.

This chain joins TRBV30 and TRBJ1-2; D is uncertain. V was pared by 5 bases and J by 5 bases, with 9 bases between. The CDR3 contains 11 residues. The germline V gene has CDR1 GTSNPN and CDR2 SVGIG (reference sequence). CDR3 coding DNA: TGTGCCTGGTCCCAGCGGTATGGCTACACCTTC. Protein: CAWSQRYGYTF. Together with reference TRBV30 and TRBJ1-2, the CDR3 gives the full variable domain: SQTIHQWPATLVQPVGSPLSLECTVEGTSNPNLYWYRQAAGRGLQLLFYSVGIGQISSEVPQNLSASRPQDRQFILSSKKLLLSDSGFYLCAWSQRYGYTFGSGTRLTVV.

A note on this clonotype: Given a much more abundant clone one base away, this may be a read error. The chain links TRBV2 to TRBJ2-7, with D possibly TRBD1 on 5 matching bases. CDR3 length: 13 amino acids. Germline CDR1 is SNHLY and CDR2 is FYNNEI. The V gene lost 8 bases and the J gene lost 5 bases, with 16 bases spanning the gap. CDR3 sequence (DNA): TGTGCCAGCGGTGTAGGGGCTCGCGACGAGCAGTACTTC. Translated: CASGVGARDEQYF. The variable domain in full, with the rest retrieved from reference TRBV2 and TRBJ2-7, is EPEVTQTPSHQVTQMGQEVILRCVPISNHLYFYWYRQILGQKVEFLVSFYNNEISEKSEIFDDQFSVERPDGSNFTLKIRSTKLEDSAMYFCASGVGARDEQYFGPGTRLTVT.

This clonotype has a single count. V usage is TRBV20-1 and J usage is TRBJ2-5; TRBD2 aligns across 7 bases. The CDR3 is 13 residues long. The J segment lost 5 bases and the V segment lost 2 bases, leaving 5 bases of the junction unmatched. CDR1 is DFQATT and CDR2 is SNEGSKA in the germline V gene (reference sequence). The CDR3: CSARRGSRETQYF. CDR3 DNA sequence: TGCAGTGCTAGACGCGGGAGTCGGGAGACCCAGTACTTC.